Below are 5 T cell receptor beta chains sequenced from a single sample in a study of blood T cell repertoires in COVID-19. Profiled with immunoSEQ multiplex PCR; TCRdb holds only in-frame clones, not every one. The sample has 300,000 to 350,000 clones, 90% seen once. Sequencing was done on a sample of PBMCs or T cells enriched from blood (not recorded which). Every receptor here comes from a woman aged 25 to 39 who had been exposed to COVID-19.

V usage is TRBV6-5 and J usage is TRBJ1-4, with D possibly being TRBD1 (5 bases). CDR1 and CDR2 (germline): MNHEY, SVGAGI. CDR3 length: 12 residues. V shed 5 bases and J shed 8 bases, with 9 bases lying between them. CDR3 protein: CASSPGGEKLFF. The CDR3 nucleotides read TGTGCCAGCAGTCCGGGGGGGGAAAAACTGTTTTTT.

The chain is built from TRBV9 and TRBJ1-2; maybe TRBD1 (6 bases). V lost 4 bases to trimming and J lost 4 bases, with 23 bases between them. The CDR3 has 17 amino acids. Germline V gene sequence: CDR1 SGDLS, CDR2 YYNGEE. The CDR3 sequence is CASSLFERERGGYGYTF. The CDR3 DNA is TGTGCCAGCAGCCTCTTCGAGCGGGAAAGGGGGGGCTATGGCTACACCTTC.

The chain couples TRBV6-5 to TRBJ1-5; TRBD1 might be the D (5 bases). There are 12 residues in the CDR3. Trimming cost V 2 bases and J 9 bases, with 8 bases left between them. Germline CDR1 and CDR2: MNHEY and SVGAGI. CDR3 protein: CASSYRGAPQHF. CDR3 DNA: TGTGCCAGCAGTTACAGGGGTGCGCCCCAGCATTTT.

The chain is built from TRBV24-1 and TRBJ1-2; 7 positions agree with TRBD1. J gave up 8 bases and V 3 bases, and 8 bases lay outside the gene matches. Germline V gene sequence: CDR1 KGHDR, CDR2 SFDVKD. The CDR3 is 14 amino acids. The CDR3: CATSDPLQGFGYTF. In DNA form, the CDR3 reads TGTGCCACCAGTGATCCGCTACAGGGGTTCGGCTACACCTTC.

The chain employs TRBV15 and TRBJ2-2; D ambiguous. Deletions cut 6 bases from V and 0 bases from J, with 11 bases between. This CDR3 spans 15 amino acids. In germline, CDR1 is LNHNV, CDR2 YYDKDF (reference sequence). The DNA for the CDR3 is TGTGCCACCAGGAACGGAGTCGCGAACACCGGGGAGCTGTTTTTT. Translated: CATRNGVANTGELFF.